The 5 T cell receptor beta chains reported below all come from one sample, sequenced in a study of cytomegalovirus exposure and HLA in healthy donors. The primer mix had 60 Vbeta and 13 Jbeta primers. Only in-frame clones appear in the TCRdb table, and some are missing; sequencing was by immunoSEQ multiplex PCR. The table has roughly 190,000 clones, roughly 78% seen once. Sequencing was performed on PBMCs. These receptors originate from a girl aged 5 to 17 in good health and CMV-seropositive.

J is TRBJ1-5 and V is TRBV7-9, with 11 bases lining up with TRBD1. This CDR3 region has 15 residues. Germline-derived CDR1 and CDR2 are SEHNR and FQNEAQ (reference sequence). The junction had 5 bases not matched to a gene; V was cut back by 5 bases and J by 5 bases. This chain's CDR3 is CASSRGTGGYQPQHF. The CDR3 DNA reads TGTGCCAGCAGCCGCGGGACAGGGGGATATCAGCCCCAGCATTTT.

This clone was recorded only once. This sequence joins TRBV30 and TRBJ1-5; the match to TRBD1 covers 7 bases. In germline, CDR1 is GTSNPN, CDR2 SVGIG (reference sequence). This CDR3 spans 17 amino acids. V was pared by 3 bases and J by 0 bases, with 11 bases of the junction left unmatched. CDR3 sequence: CAWSPVRGEYSNQPQHF. Written as DNA, the CDR3 is TGTGCCTGGAGCCCCGTCAGGGGGGAATATAGCAATCAGCCCCAGCATTTT.

The J gene is TRBJ1-2, the V gene TRBV5-8, with D possibly TRBD1 on 6 matching bases. Germline-derived CDR1 and CDR2 are SGHTS and YDEGEE. The CDR3 has 13 amino acids. V lost 2 bases to trimming and J lost 2 bases, with 7 bases between them. In DNA, the CDR3 is TGTGCCAGCAGCTTAGACAGGAACTATGGCTACACCTTC. This translates into CASSLDRNYGYTF.

The sample holds one count of this clone. This chain connects TRBV4-2 to TRBJ1-1, with a weak D call TRBD1 (6 bases). Per germline, CDR1 LGHNA and CDR2 YNFKEQ. V was shortened by 3 bases and J by 4 bases, with 15 bases between the two germline ends. The length of the CDR3 is 15 residues. The CDR3 is CASSQGTTEVTEAFF. CDR3 nucleotides: TGTGCCAGCAGCCAGGGGACAACAGAGGTCACTGAAGCTTTCTTT.

This chain uses TRBV7-2 with TRBJ2-3, with D maybe TRBD2 (5 bases). The CDR3 contains 15 residues. The germline gives CDR1 SGHTA, CDR2 FQGNSA. Trimming stripped 5 bases from V and 6 bases from J, with 18 bases between. CDR3 region: CASSQTPAVADTQYF. The CDR3 bases are TGTGCCAGCAGCCAGACCCCAGCGGTTGCCGATACGCAGTATTTT.